This is a list of T cell receptor beta chains from one sample in a study of blood T cell repertoires in COVID-19. Some clones are missing from TCRdb's copy, which holds only in-frame ones; the method was immunoSEQ multiplex PCR. This table holds approximately 210,000 clones, about 83% found once. What was sequenced was peripheral blood. The receptors here all came from a woman between 50 and 59 years old with acute or convalescent COVID-19. Both conserved end residues are part of each CDR3. D genes are given only for firm matches. Rows give clone size only sometimes, using once, few, many, or a class for an expanded clone.

D gene	J gene	clone size	V gene	CDR3 DNA	CDR3 protein
-	TRBJ2-2	-	TRBV9	TGTGCCAGCAGCCCGGGCCTCGGAGGGAACACCGGGGAGCTGTTTTTT	CASSPGLGGNTGELFF
-	TRBJ2-1	-	TRBV2	TGTGCCAGCAGTTTAGGACAGAGGGAGCAGTTCTTC	CASSLGQREQFF
-	TRBJ1-5	-	TRBV30	TGTGCCTGGAGTGTAAGGGAGACCCAGCATTTT	CAWSVRETQHF
TRBD1	TRBJ1-3	-	TRBV13	TGTGCCAGCAGCTACGGACAGGGTAGCCGAAACACCATATATTTT	CASSYGQGSRNTIYF
TRBD2	TRBJ2-3	-	TRBV27	TGTGCCAGCAGTTTGCTAGCGGGGGCCGATACGCAGTATTTT	CASSLLAGADTQYF
-	TRBJ2-3	-	TRBV5-1	TGCGCCAGCAGCTCCCAGACTAGCACAGATACGCAGTATTTT	CASSSQTSTDTQYF
TRBD2	TRBJ2-4	-	TRBV6-5	TGTGCCAGCGCGATGGGACTAGCGGGAACTAACATTCAGTACTTC	CASAMGLAGTNIQYF
-	TRBJ2-3	-	TRBV5-1	TGCGCCAGCAGCTTGGAGCTGTTGGCGCCAGGGGGCACAGATACGCAGTATTTT	CASSLELLAPGGTDTQYF
TRBD1	TRBJ1-1	-	TRBV2	TGTGCCAGCAGCCCCGGGACAGGGAGGACTGAAGCTTTCTTT	CASSPGTGRTEAFF
TRBD1	TRBJ2-7	many	TRBV2	TGTGCCAGCAGTATCGGGACAGGGATGTACGAGCAGTACTTC	CASSIGTGMYEQYF
-	TRBJ1-1	-	TRBV19	TGTGCCAGTAGTATTGCCCGGGGCACTGAAGCTTTCTTT	CASSIARGTEAFF
TRBD2	TRBJ2-1	-	TRBV19	TGTGCCAGTCGTGTCAGAGCGGGAGGGCGTGACAATGAGCAGTTCTTC	CASRVRAGGRDNEQFF
-	TRBJ2-7	-	TRBV6-6	TGTGCCAGCAGCTTACAGGTCTACGAGCAGTACTTC	CASSLQVYEQYF
TRBD1	TRBJ2-5	-	TRBV5-6	TGTGCCAGCAGCCGCGACAGGGCCCGGGAGACCCAGTACTTC	CASSRDRARETQYF
-	TRBJ2-7	-	TRBV14	TGTGCCAGCAGCCTTATAACGACAGCCGGCGGCGGCGAGCAGTACTTC	CASSLITTAGGGEQYF
-	TRBJ2-4	-	TRBV6-1	TGTGCCAGCAGTGCCTATAGCGGTTTAGCCAAAAACATTCAGTACTTC	CASSAYSGLAKNIQYF
-	TRBJ2-7	few	TRBV7-7	TGTGCTAGCAGCCCCTCCCAAGCTGGCGAGCAGTACTTC	CASSPSQAGEQYF
TRBD2	TRBJ2-7	-	TRBV2	TGTGCCAGCAGTGAGGTGAGCGGGAGTACCTACGAGCAGTACTTC	CASSEVSGSTYEQYF
-	TRBJ1-5	-	TRBV5-1	TGCGCCAGCAGCTTGGACAGAGATCAGCCCCAGCATTTT	CASSLDRDQPQHF
TRBD2	TRBJ2-1	-	TRBV6-4	TGTGCCAGCAGTCCAACTAGCGGGAGTACGGGTGAGCAGTTCTTC	CASSPTSGSTGEQFF
-	TRBJ1-2	-	TRBV28	TGTGCCAGCAGTTTAATGGACAGATCTGGCTACACCTTC	CASSLMDRSGYTF
TRBD1	TRBJ1-5	-	TRBV19	TGTGCCAGTAGTAGACAGGGGGCGGAGAGCAATCAGCCCCAGCATTTT	CASSRQGAESNQPQHF
-	TRBJ1-1	-	TRBV3-1/TRBV3-2	TGTGCCAGCAGCCAGTATGGTACCGGGACAAATGAAGCTTTCTTT	CASSQYGTGTNEAFF
TRBD1	TRBJ1-2	-	TRBV5-5	TGTGCCAGCAGCTTGGCCCGACAGGGGGCGGGCTATGGCTACACCTTC	CASSLARQGAGYGYTF
TRBD1	TRBJ1-2	-	TRBV30	TGTGCCGCCGGGACAGTCAATGGCTACACCTTC	CAAGTVNGYTF
-	TRBJ2-1	-	TRBV3-1/TRBV3-2	TGTGCCAGCAGCCAAGTCGCGGACTACTTTTCCTACAATGAGCAGTTCTTC	CASSQVADYFSYNEQFF
-	TRBJ1-1	few	TRBV28	TGTGCCAGCAGCCCCCCGGCGCGGACTGAAGCTTTCTTT	CASSPPARTEAFF
TRBD2	TRBJ2-3	-	TRBV28	TGTGCCAGCAGCCCGGGACTAGCGGGGGGGGGACTCACAGATACGCAGTATTTT	CASSPGLAGGGLTDTQYF
-	TRBJ2-7	few	TRBV10-3	TGTGCCATCAGTGAGGCTGGGGGCGACGAGCAGTACTTC	CAISEAGGDEQYF
TRBD2	TRBJ2-3	-	TRBV28	TGTGCCAGCAATCCCGCGGGAGAGACTAGCACAGATACGCAGTATTTT	CASNPAGETSTDTQYF
TRBD1	TRBJ2-7	-	TRBV5-1	TGCGCCAGCAGCATAAAAGGACAGGGGGCAGACGAGCAGTACTTC	CASSIKGQGADEQYF
TRBD2	TRBJ2-7	-	TRBV11-2	TGTGCCAGCAGCTTGTCTAGCGGATCCTACGAGCAGTACTTC	CASSLSSGSYEQYF
-	TRBJ2-2	-	TRBV7-8	TGTGCCAGCAGCTACGATATCGGACACGGATGGAACACCGGGGAGCTGTTTTTT	CASSYDIGHGWNTGELFF
-	TRBJ2-5	once	TRBV3-1/TRBV3-2	TGTGCCAGCAGCCAATCGGCGGCTTCAGAGACCCAGTACTTC	CASSQSAASETQYF
-	TRBJ1-2	-	TRBV27	TGTGCCAGCGCTCCCACCCACGGCTATGGCTACACCTTC	CASAPTHGYGYTF
TRBD2	TRBJ2-1	once	TRBV28	TGTGCCAGCAGTTTCCCGGCTAGCGGGGGAGGGATCTTC	CASSFPASGGGIF
-	TRBJ2-2	-	TRBV14	TGTGCCAGCAGCTACTACAGCGCCAGGGGCACCGGGGAGCTGTTTTTT	CASSYYSARGTGELFF
-	TRBJ2-3	-	TRBV6-4	TGTGCCAGCAGTGATAGATCCCGGGACTTAGGAGATACGCAGTATTTT	CASSDRSRDLGDTQYF
TRBD2	TRBJ2-1	few	TRBV5-1	TGCGCCAGCAGCTTGGTCGAGCGGGAGGTGGGTAATGAGCAGTTCTTC	CASSLVEREVGNEQFF